The 19 T cell receptor beta chains below all came from one sample that was sequenced in a study of beta chain features in type 1 diabetes. Expressed TCRB transcripts were sequenced because the entire RNA isolate underwent reverse transcription. Repertoires were generated with immunoSEQ multiplex PCR, while TCRdb's copy carries only in-frame clones and drops some. The table has around 650,000 clones, about an eighth seen once. For these receptors, no antigen is known. Broader study findings: Across all four CD4+ subsets, people with type 1 diabetes showed modestly shorter TCRB CDR3s.

The sample taken for sequencing was naive CD4+ T cells from blood. The receptors here all came from a man aged 25-40 years with type 1 diabetes.

The rearrangement uses TRBV25-1 and TRBJ2-7, with 8 bases identical to TRBD1. The CDR3 is made up of 15 amino acids. With 3 bases clipped from V and 0 bases from J, the junction kept 4 bases outside the gene matches. Looked up from germline, CDR1 is MGHDK and CDR2 is SYGVNS. CDR3 nucleotide sequence: TGTGCCAGCAGTGACCGGACAGGGAGCTCCTACGAGCAGTACTTC. This gives the protein CASSDRTGSSYEQYF.

The chain combines TRBV9 with TRBJ1-1; TRBD1 matches 11 bases. Trimming took 3 bases from V and 6 from J; bases not matched to a gene: 4. This CDR3 has 14 amino acids. Per the germline V gene, CDR1 is SGDLS and CDR2 is YYNGEE. CDR3 protein: CASSAGQGAAEAFF. CDR3 coding DNA: TGTGCCAGCAGCGCAGGACAGGGGGCCGCTGAAGCTTTCTTT.

The chain employs TRBV2 and TRBJ1-5; TRBD1 aligns across 10 bases. Germline lookup yields CDR1 SNHLY and CDR2 FYNNEI. The CDR3 extends over 15 amino acids. The J segment lost 7 bases and the V segment lost 4 bases, leaving 7 bases of the junction unmatched. Here the CDR3 DNA reads TGTGCCAGCAGTGGGGACAGGGGCTCATGGCAGCCCCAGCATTTT. It encodes CASSGDRGSWQPQHF.

This clone was counted a few times. The chain joins TRBV9 to TRBJ2-1; D call uncertain. There are 12 residues in the CDR3. Germline V gene lookup returns CDR1 SGDLS and CDR2 YYNGEE. V gave up 0 bases and J gave up 9 bases, with 7 bases separating them. Here the CDR3 DNA reads TGTGCCAGCAGCGTAGTTGGCGGTGAGCAGTTCTTC. The encoded protein is CASSVVGGEQFF.

This clone was seen a handful of times. The chain is built from TRBV7-2 and TRBJ2-2; 10 bases align to TRBD1. The CDR3 length is 15 residues. With 3 bases clipped from V and 3 bases from J, the junction kept 1 base outside the gene matches. Germline CDR1 reads SGHTA; CDR2 reads FQGNSA. For the CDR3, the DNA is TGTGCCAGCAGCTTCGGACAGGGGGACACCGGGGAGCTGTTTTTT. Protein product: CASSFGQGDTGELFF.

The sample holds a few counts of this clone. V gene TRBV18 combines with J gene TRBJ2-3; the D gene is possibly TRBD2 (5 bases). CDR1 is KGHSH, CDR2 LQKENI, per germline. CDR3 length: 15 amino acids. With 3 bases removed from V and 2 bases from J, the gap between germline ends came to 12 bases. The CDR3 DNA follows: TGTGCCAGCTCACCTGAACGGGGATTCACAGATACGCAGTATTTT. This codes for CASSPERGFTDTQYF.

There are a few counts of this clone. The chain joins TRBV9 to TRBJ2-3, with 7 bases that match TRBD1. V lost 0 bases to trimming and J lost 4 bases; unmatched junction nucleotides: 5. This CDR3 has 15 amino acids. Germline CDR1 and CDR2: SGDLS and YYNGEE. For the CDR3, the DNA is TGTGCCAGCAGCGTAGCTTCGCAGGGGGCAGATACGCAGTATTTT. The encoded protein is CASSVASQGADTQYF. The full variable domain, completed using reference TRBV9 and TRBJ2-3, is DSGVTQTPKHLITATGQRVTLRCSPRSGDLSVYWYQQSLDQGLQFLIQYYNGEERAKGNILERFSAQQFPDLHSELNLSSLELGDSALYFCASSVASQGADTQYFGPGTRLTVL.

There are a few counts of this clone. The chain recombines TRBV7-9 with TRBJ2-7, with 8 nucleotides matching TRBD1. V dropped 5 bases and J dropped 1; count of bases not matched to a gene: 7. Germline V CDR1 and CDR2: SEHNR, FQNEAQ (reference sequence). The CDR3 extends over 15 amino acids. The CDR3 region is CASSLRQGLSYEQYF. The CDR3 bases are TGTGCCAGCAGCCTCCGACAGGGGTTGTCCTACGAGCAGTACTTC.

This clone has a handful of counts. This sequence joins TRBV9 and TRBJ2-3; 7 bases align to TRBD1. This CDR3 comprises 17 residues. Germline-derived CDR1 and CDR2 are SGDLS and YYNGEE. The J segment lost 5 bases and the V segment lost 0 bases, leaving 12 bases of the junction unmatched. CDR3 region: CASSVERDSLIGDTQYF. CDR3 nucleotide sequence: TGTGCCAGCAGCGTAGAAAGGGACAGCTTAATCGGAGATACGCAGTATTTT.

This clone has a handful of counts. The chain links TRBV11-2 to TRBJ2-5; D remains unclear. The CDR3 has 14 amino acids. The ends were cut back, 3 bases at V and 2 bases at J, with 10 bases in the middle. Germline V lookup: CDR1 SGHAT, CDR2 FQNNGV. DNA of the CDR3: TGTGCCAGCAGCTTGGTCGCAGCACAAGAGACCCAGTACTTC. It is translated as CASSLVAAQETQYF. Drawing the rest from reference TRBV11-2 and TRBJ2-5, the complete variable domain is EAGVAQSPRYKIIEKRQSVAFWCNPISGHATLYWYQQILGQGPKLLIQFQNNGVVDDSQLPKDRFSAERLKGVDSTLKIQPAKLEDSAVYLCASSLVAAQETQYFGPGTRLLVL.

A few counts support this clone. The J gene is TRBJ1-5, the V gene TRBV7-9; no clear D gene. Trimming removed 5 bases at V and 0 bases at J, with 14 bases between. The CDR3 has 16 amino acids. Germline lookup yields CDR1 SEHNR and CDR2 FQNEAQ (reference sequence). This CDR3 reads CASSPVTEYSNQPQHF. The CDR3 DNA reads as TGTGCCAGCAGCCCGGTGACGGAGTATAGCAATCAGCCCCAGCATTTT.

This sequence joins TRBV27 and TRBJ2-5; D is ambiguous. Trimming took off 0 bases at V and 2 bases at J, with 7 bases between the two ends. The CDR3 sequence is 14 residues long. The germline CDR1 and CDR2 sequences are MNHEY and SMNVEV (reference sequence). The CDR3 protein is CASSLSGGQETQYF. The CDR3 region has the DNA TGTGCCAGCAGTTTATCGGGCGGACAAGAGACCCAGTACTTC.

The V call is TRBV6-5, the J call TRBJ1-2; D not certain. In germline, CDR1 is MNHEY, CDR2 SVGAGI. The ends were cut back, 4 bases at V and 3 bases at J, with 18 bases in the middle. This CDR3 spans 16 amino acids. The CDR3 region has the DNA TGTGCCAGCAGTTCTACACAGACAATTGATCACTATGGCTACACCTTC. This codes for CASSSTQTIDHYGYTF.

This sequence joins TRBV6-4 and TRBJ2-6, with TRBD2 identical over 7 bases. The germline gives CDR1 MRHNA, CDR2 SNTAGT. The CDR3 has 13 amino acids. V shed 2 bases, J shed 10 bases, and the junction held 2 bases outside the gene matches. CDR3 bases: TGTGCCAGCAGTGACAGGGGAGGGAACGTCCTGACTTTC. It yields the protein CASSDRGGNVLTF.

V and J are TRBV4-3 and TRBJ2-1; TRBD2 might be the D (6 bases). The CDR3 is made up of 15 amino acids. CDR1 is LGHNA, CDR2 YSLEER, per germline. V was pared by 3 bases and J by 0 bases, with 9 bases between. This chain's CDR3 is CASSQLGGSYNEQFF. The CDR3 DNA is TGCGCCAGCAGCCAGCTGGGAGGCTCCTACAATGAGCAGTTCTTC.

This clone was seen a handful of times. The chain has TRBV9 and TRBJ2-7; D is perhaps TRBD1 or TRBD2 (5 bases each). The CDR3 consists of 13 residues. With 0 bases removed from V and 5 bases from J, the gap between germline ends came to 9 bases. In germline, CDR1 is SGDLS, CDR2 YYNGEE. The CDR3 region is CASSVDRGDEQYF. CDR3 coding DNA: TGTGCCAGCAGCGTAGATAGAGGGGACGAGCAGTACTTC.

The chain links TRBV6-5 to TRBJ2-2; 8 nucleotides align to TRBD1. With V trimmed by 6 bases and J by 1 base, 1 base remained unmatched. CDR1 is MNHEY and CDR2 is SVGAGI in the germline V gene. This CDR3 comprises 14 residues. The DNA of the CDR3 is TGTGCCAGCAGAGGGACAGGGAACACCGGGGAGCTGTTTTTT. Protein: CASRGTGNTGELFF.

The rearrangement uses TRBV25-1 and TRBJ1-6, with 9 bases lining up with TRBD1. After removal of 5 bases from V and 7 bases from J, the junction contained 15 bases not matched to a gene. This CDR3 spans 18 amino acids. Per the germline V gene, CDR1 is MGHDK and CDR2 is SYGVNS. In DNA, the CDR3 is TGTGCCAGCAGTCCGGTCCCGGGACAGGGAACGGGGAATTCACCCCTCCACTTT. Translated: CASSPVPGQGTGNSPLHF. Variable domain in full (rest from reference TRBV25-1 and TRBJ1-6): EADIYQTPRYLVIGTGKKITLECSQTMGHDKMYWYQQDPGMELHLIHYSYGVNSTEKGDLSSESTVSRIRTEHFPLTLESARPSHTSQYLCASSPVPGQGTGNSPLHFGNGTRLTVT.

This clone was seen a handful of times. The chain couples TRBV7-2 to TRBJ2-3; TRBD1 matches at 7 bases. Germline CDR1 reads SGHTA; CDR2 reads FQGNSA. This CDR3 region has 15 residues. V lost 3 bases, J lost 0 bases, and 3 bases stayed unmatched. CDR3 region: CASSFGTESTDTQYF. Here the CDR3 DNA reads TGTGCCAGCAGCTTCGGGACAGAAAGCACAGATACGCAGTATTTT.